The 32 T cell receptor beta chains below come from one sample, sequenced in a study of blood T cells in healthy people across ages. A J-beta primer mix and a sample-barcoded 5' primer were used in a second PCR of about 7 to 11 cycles. TCRdb processed the 5' RACE reads anew with MiXCR; each CDR3 protein has one entry. The sample lists about 1.4 million distinct CDR3 sequences; almost 60% were seen once. What was sequenced was blood. Receptors originate from a man aged 18-30 years in good health.

This sequence joins TRBV2 and TRBJ1-4; no definite D call. This CDR3 contains 14 residues. Germline values: CDR1 SNHLY, CDR2 FYNNEI. V was cut by 4 bases and J by 8 bases, with 14 bases left in between. The CDR3: CASSVRQAQEKLFF. In nucleotides, the CDR3 is TGTGCCAGCAGTGTACGGCAGGCCCAGGAAAAACTGTTTTTT.

The chain uses TRBV10-2 and TRBJ2-5; perhaps TRBD1 as D (6 bases). CDR3 length: 15 amino acids. V lost 0 bases and J 4 bases, leaving 12 bases between the germline ends. The germline gives CDR1 WSHSY, CDR2 SAAADI. The CDR3 is CASSESMAGVETQYF. The CDR3 DNA sequence: TGCGCCAGCAGTGAGTCGATGGCAGGGGTAGAGACCCAGTACTTC.

Comments on this clonotype: The conserved closing phenylalanine or tryptophan is absent in this CDR3, likely reflecting a read error. The chain uses TRBV20-1 and TRBJ2-7; D perhaps matches TRBD2 (6 bases). Germline values: CDR1 DFQATT, CDR2 SNEGSKA (reference sequence). This CDR3 has 14 amino acids. The CDR3 sequence is CGARGGVSSYEQYL. In DNA, the CDR3 is TGCGGTGCTAGAGGCGGGGTTAGCTCCTACGAGCAGTACTTG.

In its sample, this clonotype was seen a few times. The chain has TRBV20-1 and TRBJ2-5; 9 nucleotides match TRBD1. Germline V gene sequence: CDR1 DFQATT, CDR2 SNEGSKA (reference sequence). With 2 bases clipped from V and 4 bases from J, the junction kept 8 bases outside the gene matches. CDR3 length equals 15 residues. The CDR3, as DNA: TGCAGTGCTAGAAAAGGACAGGGGTTCAGAGAGACCCAGTACTTC. Translating it yields CSARKGQGFRETQYF.

The genes are TRBV14 and TRBJ2-2; TRBD1 matches 11 bases. V shed 1 base and J 8 bases; nucleotides not matched to a gene: 9. The CDR3 runs 17 residues. The germline gives CDR1 SGHDN, CDR2 FVKESK. The CDR3 loop is CASSQAGTGGWTGELFF. The CDR3 nucleotides read TGTGCCAGCAGCCAAGCCGGGACAGGGGGTTGGACTGGGGAGCTGTTTTTT.

This rearrangement joins TRBV13 to TRBJ2-7; 9 nucleotides agree with TRBD1. V trimming: 3 bases; J trimming: 2 bases; junction bases outside the gene matches: 8. CDR1 and CDR2 from the germline V gene are PRHDT and FYEKMQ (reference sequence). This CDR3 comprises 16 residues. The chain's CDR3 is CASSFFGQGPTYEQYF. For the CDR3, the DNA is TGTGCCAGCAGCTTCTTCGGACAGGGGCCGACCTACGAGCAGTACTTC.

The J gene is TRBJ1-2, the V gene TRBV15, with D hard to call. The V and J ends lost 0 bases and 4 bases respectively, with 12 bases between them. The CDR3 spans 15 residues. Germline CDR1 is LNHNV and CDR2 is YYDKDF (reference sequence). CDR3 residues: CATSRDRDRAYGYTF. In DNA, the CDR3 is TGTGCCACCAGCAGAGACCGAGATCGGGCCTATGGCTACACCTTC.

The chain couples TRBV10-3 to TRBJ2-1; 8 bases are shared with TRBD1. Looked up from germline, CDR1 is ENHRY and CDR2 is SYGVKD. V lost 4 bases, J lost 8 bases, and 7 bases stayed unmatched. The CDR3 has 14 amino acids. CDR3 nucleotide sequence: TGTGCCATCAGTGGCAGGACAGGGTGGGATGAGCAGTTCTTC. This encodes CAISGRTGWDEQFF.

In its sample, this clonotype was seen a few times. This chain joins TRBV11-2 and TRBJ2-3; D unresolved. Trimming removed 11 bases at V and 2 bases at J, with 8 bases between. Germline V gives CDR1 SGHAT, CDR2 FQNNGV. This CDR3 spans 11 amino acids. CDR3 region: CASYNTDTQYF. As DNA, the CDR3 is TGTGCCTCGTATAACACAGATACGCAGTATTTT.

The rearrangement joins TRBV25-1 to TRBJ2-5; the D is unclear. CDR1 and CDR2 from the germline V gene are MGHDK and SYGVNS. Trimming took 2 bases from V and 11 from J, leaving 15 bases between them. The CDR3 sequence is 13 residues long. CDR3 sequence reads: CASSETEGGEQYF. The CDR3 DNA reads TGTGCCAGCAGTGAAACGGAAGGTGGTGAGCAGTACTTC.

The J gene is TRBJ2-1, the V gene TRBV9; TRBD2 is a possible D gene (5 bases). The V gene lost 5 bases and the J gene lost 0 bases, with 12 bases spanning the gap. This CDR3 is 15 amino acids long. Germline V lookup: CDR1 SGDLS, CDR2 YYNGEE. In nucleotides, the CDR3 is TGTGCCAGCAGGGCTAGCCAGAGCTCCTACAATGAGCAGTTCTTC. Its translation is CASRASQSSYNEQFF.

The chain uses TRBV29-1 and TRBJ2-4; D call uncertain. Trimming cost V 4 bases and J 4 bases, with 11 bases left between them. In germline, CDR1 is SQVTM, CDR2 ANQGSEA. The CDR3 has 13 residues. In DNA, the CDR3 is TGCAGCGTTGTGGCAGGCAGTAAAAACATTCAGTACTTC. It yields the protein CSVVAGSKNIQYF.

The genes are TRBV7-2 and TRBJ1-2, with D perhaps matching TRBD1 (5 bases). The length of the CDR3 is 15 residues. CDR1 is SGHTA and CDR2 is FQGNSA in the germline V gene. V was trimmed by 2 bases and J by 1 base, leaving 11 bases between them. The CDR3 protein is CASSLSSRDNYGYTF. The CDR3 DNA follows: TGTGCCAGCAGCTTAAGCTCCAGGGATAACTATGGCTACACCTTC.

This chain connects TRBV29-1 to TRBJ2-1, with TRBD2 identical over 9 bases. CDR3 size: 14 residues. J was trimmed by 3 bases and V by 8 bases; bases with no gene match: 8. The germline gives CDR1 SQVTM, CDR2 ANQGSEA. CDR3 sequence (DNA): TGCAGCCCCGCTGCGGGAGGGAACTACAATGAGCAGTTCTTC. Protein product: CSPAAGGNYNEQFF.

The CDR3 DNA reads TGCAGTGCTAGAAAGGACCCCTACGAGCAGTACTTC. Its translation is CSARKDPYEQYF. V gene TRBV20-1 combines with J gene TRBJ2-7; no definite D call. CDR3 length: 12 amino acids. Germline assignment: CDR1 DFQATT and CDR2 SNEGSKA (reference sequence). V lost 2 bases and J lost 2, with 7 bases in between.

This clonotype was seen more than once but under ten times. The rearrangement joins TRBV29-1 to TRBJ1-5, with 9 bases matching TRBD1. CDR1 SQVTM and CDR2 ANQGSEA come from the germline V gene. CDR3 length: 14 amino acids. Trimming removed 7 bases from V and 1 base from J; junction bases left unmatched: 5. The CDR3 loop is CSATTGGSNQPQHF. The CDR3 nucleotides are TGCAGCGCGACGACAGGGGGAAGCAATCAGCCCCAGCATTTT.

This chain uses TRBV20-1 with TRBJ2-7, with D perhaps TRBD2 (5 bases). The CDR3 sequence is 13 residues long. Germline V gives CDR1 DFQATT, CDR2 SNEGSKA (reference sequence). Trimming pared 3 bases from V and 0 bases from J, leaving 9 bases between. In DNA, the CDR3 is TGCAGTGCTAGTGACTACTCCTCCTACGAGCAGTACTTC. Protein product: CSASDYSSYEQYF.

The rearrangement joins TRBV4-1 to TRBJ2-3; 14 nucleotides line up with TRBD2. The trim removed 3 bases at V and 1 base at J, leaving 6 bases unmatched. The CDR3 runs to 18 residues. Per the germline V gene, CDR1 is MGHRA and CDR2 is YSYEKL. CDR3 nucleotide sequence: TGCGCCAGCAGCCACCGGACTAGCGGGGGGACCGGCACAGATACGCAGTATTTT. Its protein is CASSHRTSGGTGTDTQYF.

This clonotype was recorded a few times. The genes are TRBV29-1 and TRBJ2-5, with 12 bases matching TRBD1. Germline V gene lookup returns CDR1 SQVTM and CDR2 ANQGSEA. The CDR3 contains 15 residues. Trimming cost V 4 bases and J 5 bases; bases outside gene matches: 8. The DNA for the CDR3 is TGCAGCGTTGGATGGGACAGGGGGCGCGGGGAGACCCAGTACTTC. It codes for CSVGWDRGRGETQYF.

The chain couples TRBV12-3 or TRBV12-4 to TRBJ2-5; unclear D gene. Trimming removed 7 bases from V and 1 base from J, with 16 bases in between. There are 15 residues in the CDR3. The CDR3 reads CASNTLGSLQETQYF. CDR3 nucleotide sequence: TGTGCCAGCAACACCCTTGGGTCTCTCCAAGAGACCCAGTACTTC.

The table lists this clonotype with a count of one. This rearrangement joins TRBV12-3 or TRBV12-4 to TRBJ2-1; perhaps D is TRBD1 or TRBD2 (6 bases each). The CDR3 runs 14 residues. Trimming shortened V by 8 bases and J by 3 bases, and 14 bases separated the two germline ends. The CDR3: CASGKRGDYNEQFF. The CDR3, as DNA: TGTGCCAGCGGAAAAAGGGGGGACTACAATGAGCAGTTCTTC.

The CDR3 protein is CASSRIRWGETQYF. The CDR3 nucleotides are TGTGCCAGCAGTCGGATTAGGTGGGGAGAGACCCAGTACTTC. V and J are TRBV27 and TRBJ2-5; D is undetermined. The CDR3 is made up of 14 amino acids. Germline values: CDR1 MNHEY, CDR2 SMNVEV (reference sequence). Trimming removed 5 bases at V and 4 bases at J, with 14 bases between.

The rearrangement joins TRBV20-1 to TRBJ2-3, with D perhaps matching TRBD2 (6 bases). The germline V and J ends were trimmed by 1 base and 4 bases, with 15 bases remaining between them. The length of the CDR3 is 15 residues. Germline assignment: CDR1 DFQATT and CDR2 SNEGSKA (reference sequence). CDR3 loop: CSARGLGGNADTQYF. CDR3 nucleotides: TGCAGTGCTAGAGGGCTTGGAGGGAACGCAGATACGCAGTATTTT.

V is TRBV2 and J is TRBJ2-1; TRBD1 matches 8 bases. Per the germline V gene, CDR1 is SNHLY and CDR2 is FYNNEI. This CDR3 is built from 15 residues. V lost 4 bases to trimming and J lost 5 bases; unmatched junction nucleotides: 7. Written as DNA, the CDR3 is TGTGCCAGCAGTGTAGGGACAGGCCTTAACAATGAGCAGTTCTTC. It translates to CASSVGTGLNNEQFF.

The sample holds a few counts of this clonotype. The J gene is TRBJ2-5, the V gene TRBV6-5; 8 bases are shared with TRBD1. The CDR3 consists of 14 residues. Looked up from germline, CDR1 is MNHEY and CDR2 is SVGAGI. With 6 bases clipped from V and 5 bases from J, the junction kept 8 bases outside the gene matches. DNA for the CDR3: TGTGCCAGCAGCCCTGACAGGGGATGGGAGACCCAGTACTTC. Residues: CASSPDRGWETQYF.

This clonotype was seen more than once but under ten times. The rearrangement joins TRBV29-1 to TRBJ2-5; a possible D gene is TRBD1 (5 bases). Germline CDR1 reads SQVTM; CDR2 reads ANQGSEA. Deletions cut 8 bases from V and 1 base from J, with 11 bases between. The length of the CDR3 is 12 residues. The CDR3 DNA reads TGCAGCTATATGACAGCCCAAGAGACCCAGTACTTC. Amino acid sequence: CSYMTAQETQYF.

The chain links TRBV19 to TRBJ2-1; D unclear. In germline, CDR1 is LNHDA, CDR2 SQIVND (reference sequence). Trimming stripped 6 bases from V and 0 bases from J, with 9 bases between. The CDR3 extends over 14 amino acids. Here the CDR3 reads CASSTDFSYNEQFF. The CDR3 DNA reads as TGTGCCAGTAGCACAGACTTCTCCTACAATGAGCAGTTCTTC.

This clonotype was recorded at least ten times. Compared with germline, one end of the junction differs, possibly owing to a read error. This rearrangement joins TRBV4-1 to TRBJ1-1; weak D call: TRBD1 (5 bases). CDR1 MGHRA and CDR2 YSYEKL come from the germline V gene. CDR3 length equals 13 residues. CDR3 region: CASSQGQNTEAFF. CDR3 bases: TGTGCCAGCAGCCAAGGACAGAACACTGAAGCTTTCTTT.

In regard to this clonotype: One base away lies a much larger clone, so this may be a sequencing read error. The chain uses TRBV2 and TRBJ2-7, with a tentative D call TRBD1 (6 bases). Germline CDR1 reads SNHLY; CDR2 reads FYNNEI. Trimming cost V 7 bases and J 5 bases, with 21 bases left between them. The CDR3 is 15 residues long. DNA for the CDR3: TGTGCCAGCAAGGGGGAAGGCCTAGTGTCCGACGAGCAGTACTTC. Amino acids: CASKGEGLVSDEQYF.

The rearrangement uses TRBV7-2 and TRBJ2-3; D gene ambiguous. CDR1 and CDR2 (germline): SGHTA, FQGNSA. V was trimmed by 3 bases and J by 6 bases, leaving 10 bases between them. The CDR3 runs 13 residues. The CDR3 sequence is CASSLRMADTQYF. The CDR3 DNA reads TGTGCCAGCAGCTTGCGGATGGCGGATACGCAGTATTTT.

This clonotype appeared a few times. The chain uses TRBV3-1 and TRBJ2-1; the D gene is possibly TRBD2 (6 bases). The germline V gene has CDR1 LGHDT and CDR2 YNNKEL (reference sequence). CDR3 length: 14 residues. V shed 6 bases and J shed 4 bases, with 13 bases lying between them. The CDR3 protein is CASSPRRGYNEQFF. For the CDR3, the DNA is TGTGCCAGCAGTCCCCGGCGGGGTTACAATGAGCAGTTCTTC.

The table lists this clonotype with many counts. The chain recombines TRBV10-2 with TRBJ1-2; D gene ambiguous. In germline, CDR1 is WSHSY, CDR2 SAAADI. CDR3 size: 13 residues. Deletions cut 2 bases from V and 5 bases from J, with 9 bases between. CDR3 nucleotides: TGCGCCAGCAGTGAGGATTGGAAGTATGGCTACACCTTC. It codes for CASSEDWKYGYTF.